The 7 T cell receptor beta chains presented below share a single source sample, sequenced in a study of cytomegalovirus exposure and HLA in healthy donors. This PCR relied on a set of 60 Vbeta primers and 13 Jbeta primers. Assay used: immunoSEQ multiplex PCR; TCRdb lists only in-frame clones, some missing. The repertoire holds over 100,000 clones, with about two thirds as singletons. The sequencing input was PBMCs. The receptor source for this set is a woman aged 40 to 55 in good health and CMV-seronegative.

This rearrangement joins TRBV7-3 to TRBJ2-1, with a possible D match to TRBD1 (5 bases). V lost 5 bases and J lost 0, with 11 bases in between. Germline lookup yields CDR1 SGHTA and CDR2 FQGTGA. This CDR3 region has 15 residues. CDR3 in amino acids: CASSEQVGSYNEQFF. Written as DNA, the CDR3 is TGTGCCAGCAGCGAACAGGTGGGCTCCTACAATGAGCAGTTCTTC.

The chain uses TRBV30 and TRBJ1-2; D may be TRBD1 (6 bases). Germline CDR1 GTSNPN, CDR2 SVGIG (reference sequence). V was trimmed by 3 bases and J by 4 bases, leaving 12 bases between them. The CDR3 is made up of 13 amino acids. The CDR3 coding sequence is TGTGCCTGGAGCCGGGACAAGATCTATGGCTACACCTTC. This sequence encodes CAWSRDKIYGYTF.

This clone appeared once. This chain links TRBV30 with TRBJ2-3, with 12 bases identical to TRBD2. CDR3 length: 17 residues. Germline loops: CDR1 GTSNPN, CDR2 SVGIG (reference sequence). With 2 bases clipped from V and 0 bases from J, the junction kept 6 bases outside the gene matches. The DNA for the CDR3 is TGTGCCTGGAGTAGGACTAGCGGGGCTTTTAGCACAGATACGCAGTATTTT. It specifies CAWSRTSGAFSTDTQYF.

This clone has more than one count but fewer than ten. The J gene is TRBJ2-1, the V gene TRBV6-1; D is uncertain. CDR1 is MNHNS and CDR2 is SASEGT in the germline V gene. The CDR3 sequence is 15 residues long. V lost 2 bases to trimming and J lost 2 bases, with 10 bases between them. The CDR3 nucleotides read TGTGCCAGCAGTGAAATGGTAGGAGCCTACAATGAGCAGTTCTTC. Protein sequence: CASSEMVGAYNEQFF.

This chain links TRBV28 with TRBJ1-1, with D uncertain. The CDR3 runs 12 residues. Germline assignment: CDR1 MDHEN and CDR2 SYDVKM. The ends were cut back, 4 bases at V and 0 bases at J, with 3 bases in the middle. The CDR3 coding sequence is TGTGCCAGCAGTTCCGTGAACACTGAAGCTTTCTTT. Encoded protein: CASSSVNTEAFF.

The chain has TRBV9 and TRBJ2-7; possible D gene TRBD1, 5 bases. V was pared by 0 bases and J by 3 bases, with 13 bases between. Germline V lookup: CDR1 SGDLS, CDR2 YYNGEE. The CDR3 loop spans 15 amino acids. The chain's CDR3 is CASSVAATELYEQYF. The CDR3 DNA is TGTGCCAGCAGCGTAGCCGCGACAGAGCTCTACGAGCAGTACTTC.

The chain is built from TRBV5-1 and TRBJ2-5, with 10 bases aligning to TRBD2. V gave up 1 base and J gave up 5 bases; unmatched junction bases: 2. Germline V gives CDR1 SGHRS, CDR2 YFSETQ. The CDR3 totals 14 residues. For the CDR3, the DNA is TGCGCCAGCAGCTTGTCACTAGCGGGGGAGACCCAGTACTTC. Its protein is CASSLSLAGETQYF.